These T cell receptor beta chains were read from a single sample in a study of blood T cell repertoires in COVID-19. The data were produced by immunoSEQ multiplex PCR, yet TCRdb's version contains in-frame clones alone and is incomplete. The table has roughly 90,000 clones, about 80% seen once; the top ten hold about 9.3%. Sequenced: peripheral blood. These receptors all come from a woman between 70 and 85 years old with acute or convalescent COVID-19. The CDR3 runs from the conserved cysteine through the conserved F or W. The order of the fields is clone size, J gene, D gene, V gene, CDR3 protein, CDR3 DNA. D genes are given only for firm matches. The size of a clone is reported for some rows only, either as once, few or many, or as a class for expanded clones.

- TRBJ1-5 - TRBV6-2/TRBV6-3 CASSHLGGAGNQPQHF TGTGCCAGCAGTCACCTCGGGGGGGCTGGCAATCAGCCCCAGCATTTT
- TRBJ2-7 TRBD1 TRBV6-5 CASSPRGQSYEQYF TGTGCCAGCAGTCCTAGGGGACAGTCCTACGAGCAGTACTTC
- TRBJ1-3 - TRBV19 CASSIRGRGNTIYF TGTGCCAGTAGTATACGGGGTCGTGGAAACACCATATATTTT
few TRBJ2-1 - TRBV5-4 CASSLPPGSYNEQFF TGTGCCAGCAGCTTGCCCCCCGGGAGCTACAATGAGCAGTTCTTC
once TRBJ2-1 TRBD1 TRBV7-9 CASSSGDRGWYNEQFF TGTGCCAGCAGCTCCGGGGACAGGGGTTGGTACAATGAGCAGTTCTTC
- TRBJ2-2 TRBD1 TRBV10-3 CATYGTAQGGELFF TGTGCCACCTACGGGACAGCGCAAGGCGGGGAGCTGTTTTTT
- TRBJ2-3 - TRBV28 CASSFSFTDTQYF TGTGCCAGCAGTTTTTCCTTCACAGATACGCAGTATTTT
- TRBJ2-1 - TRBV27 CASSPPGRRRSEQFF TGTGCCAGCTCCCCCCCGGGTCGTAGGAGGTCTGAGCAGTTCTTC
- TRBJ2-7 - TRBV19 CASSTTSSTYEQYF TGTGCCAGTAGTACGACTAGTAGTACTTACGAGCAGTACTTC
- TRBJ2-2 - TRBV6-1 CASSDLRGTGELFF TGTGCCAGCAGTGATTTACGGGGGACCGGGGAGCTGTTTTTT
few TRBJ2-6 TRBD1 TRBV18 CASSLRQGSGANVLTF TGTGCCAGCTCACTCCGACAGGGATCTGGGGCCAACGTCCTGACTTTC
- TRBJ1-4 - TRBV10-3 CAISESAGGKVKLFF TGTGCCATCAGTGAGTCGGCTGGAGGGAAGGTAAAACTGTTTTTT
- TRBJ1-2 TRBD1 TRBV12-3/TRBV12-4 CASSLDRGHGYTF TGTGCCAGCAGTTTAGACAGGGGGCACGGCTACACCTTC
few TRBJ1-3 - TRBV9 CASSANPAGTGNTIYF TGTGCCAGCAGCGCGAACCCCGCGGGGACGGGAAACACCATATATTTT
few TRBJ2-3 - TRBV5-1 CASSSGESITDTQYF TGCGCCAGCAGTTCTGGGGAGTCGATCACAGATACGCAGTATTTT
few TRBJ1-2 - TRBV12-3/TRBV12-4 CASSLGPRYGYTF TGTGCCAGCAGCCTGGGCCCCCGCTATGGCTACACCTTC
- TRBJ1-2 TRBD1 TRBV3-1/TRBV3-2 CASSHSLGQGVYGYTF TGTGCCAGCAGCCATAGTCTAGGACAGGGAGTATATGGCTACACCTTC
- TRBJ2-2 TRBD2 TRBV3-1/TRBV3-2 CASSQGGRRGGELFF TGTGCCAGCAGCCAAGGCGGGAGAAGGGGCGGGGAGCTGTTTTTT
- TRBJ2-3 TRBD1 TRBV4-1 CASSQVQNTGVNTDTQYF TGCGCCAGCAGCCAAGTTCAGAACACAGGGGTTAACACAGATACGCAGTATTTT
- TRBJ2-1 TRBD1 TRBV9 CASSPQGLGISLNEQFF TGTGCCAGCAGCCCACAGGGGCTAGGCATTTCATTGAATGAGCAGTTCTTC
few TRBJ1-1 TRBD1 TRBV6-4 CASSDGTGEAFF TGTGCCAGCAGTGACGGGACAGGTGAAGCTTTCTTT
- TRBJ2-7 TRBD2 TRBV9 CASSPLAGGDEQYF TGTGCCAGCAGCCCGCTAGCGGGGGGGGACGAGCAGTACTTC
- TRBJ1-2 - TRBV4-1 CASSQEMGAYGYTF TGCGCCAGCAGCCAAGAAATGGGGGCCTATGGCTACACCTTC
- TRBJ1-5 - TRBV19 CASTQGGLGSNQPQHF TGTGCCAGTACTCAAGGGGGATTGGGGAGCAATCAGCCCCAGCATTTT
- TRBJ2-5 TRBD2 TRBV14 CASSPGGAGGPETQYF TGTGCCAGCAGCCCGGGAGGAGCGGGGGGGCCCGAGACCCAGTACTTC
few TRBJ2-1 - TRBV14 CASSQDLRENEQFF TGTGCCAGCAGCCAAGATCTCAGGGAAAATGAGCAGTTCTTC
- TRBJ1-6 TRBD1 TRBV2 CASTRGRDRDSPLHF TGTGCCAGCACTAGAGGCAGGGACAGAGATTCACCCCTCCACTTT
- TRBJ1-4 - TRBV7-2 CASSLRGGLGVNEKLFF TGTGCCAGCAGCCTTAGGGGGGGACTAGGGGTCAATGAAAAACTGTTTTTT
- TRBJ2-1 - TRBV30 CAWNSPTRLVGFDEQFF TGTGCCTGGAACTCCCCCACGCGGCTAGTAGGTTTTGATGAGCAGTTCTTC
- TRBJ2-5 - TRBV28 CASSAVRETQYF TGTGCCAGCAGTGCCGTTAGAGAGACCCAGTACTTC
few TRBJ2-2 TRBD2 TRBV9 CASSVAIFGGGATGELFF TGTGCCAGCAGCGTAGCTATATTTGGGGGAGGGGCCACCGGGGAGCTGTTTTTT
- TRBJ2-3 - TRBV7-6 CASSFSGTDTQYF TGTGCCAGCAGCTTTAGCGGCACAGATACGCAGTATTTT
many TRBJ2-1 TRBD2 TRBV5-5 CASSLFGTSGITSYNEQFF TGTGCCAGCAGCTTGTTCGGGACTAGCGGGATAACATCCTACAATGAGCAGTTCTTC
- TRBJ1-5 TRBD1 TRBV19 CASSSQTGSNQPQHF TGTGCCAGTAGTAGTCAGACAGGGAGCAATCAGCCCCAGCATTTT